This T cell receptor beta chain was found in a study of Ad26.COV2.S vaccination and SARS-CoV-2 variants. Study-wide context: Once or twice, 56 days apart, Ad26.COV2.S was delivered intramuscularly. General observations from the study: Placebo and vaccine recipients had non-spike TCR breadth that was similar. Vaccinees reportedly had broad spike-specific CD8+ and CD4+ T cell responses.

TCRdb's table, derived via immunoSEQ multiplex PCR, lists solely in-frame clones and lacks some. The profile shows 440,000 or so clones, less than 95% of them singletons. Turning to this clone: Its antigen is not identified.

Treatment denoted: roughly 18 received Ad26.COV2.S at low or high dose, single or two shots; about 5 received placebo; per-sample allocation not given. Samples analyzed were those drawn on day 63 after the first vaccine or placebo injection. Aged 18-55 years, donor was enrolled in Boston in about 2020. The TCR comes from a person between 18 and 59 years old who received the Ad26.COV2.S COVID-19 vaccine or a placebo. The sample consisted of peripheral blood, taken in a trial of Ad26.COV2.S vaccine versus placebo.

CDR3 nucleotides: TGTGCCAGCAGCCCCAGACATGAACCGGGACTAGCTTTTGAGACCCAGTACTTC. It specifies CASSPRHEPGLAFETQYF. The V call is TRBV28, the J call TRBJ2-5, with 9 bases lining up with TRBD2. The CDR3 sequence is 18 residues long. J was trimmed by 5 bases and V by 6 bases; bases with no gene match: 19. Germline V lookup: CDR1 MDHEN, CDR2 SYDVKM.